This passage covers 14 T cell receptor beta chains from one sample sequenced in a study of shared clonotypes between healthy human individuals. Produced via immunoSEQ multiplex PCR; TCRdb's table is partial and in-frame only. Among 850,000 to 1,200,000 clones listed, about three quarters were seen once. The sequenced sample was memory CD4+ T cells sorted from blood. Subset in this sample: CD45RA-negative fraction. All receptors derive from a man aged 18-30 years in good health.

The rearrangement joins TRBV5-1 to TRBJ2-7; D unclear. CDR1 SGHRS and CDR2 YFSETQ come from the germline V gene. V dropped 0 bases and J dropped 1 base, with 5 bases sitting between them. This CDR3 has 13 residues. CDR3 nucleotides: TGCGCCAGCAGCTTGGACCTATCCTACGAGCAGTACTTC. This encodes CASSLDLSYEQYF.

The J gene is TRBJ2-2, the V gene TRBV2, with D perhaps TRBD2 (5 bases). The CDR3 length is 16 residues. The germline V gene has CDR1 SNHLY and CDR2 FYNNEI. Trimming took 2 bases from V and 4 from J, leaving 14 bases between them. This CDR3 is CASSESSGWSTGELFF. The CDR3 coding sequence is TGTGCCAGCAGTGAAAGTTCGGGGTGGAGCACCGGGGAGCTGTTTTTT.

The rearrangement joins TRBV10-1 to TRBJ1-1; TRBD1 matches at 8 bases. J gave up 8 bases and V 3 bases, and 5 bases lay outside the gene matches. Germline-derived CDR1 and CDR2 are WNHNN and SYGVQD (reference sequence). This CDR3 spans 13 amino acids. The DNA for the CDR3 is TGCGCCAGCAGTGACGACAGGGGCCTCGAAGCTTTCTTT. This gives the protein CASSDDRGLEAFF.

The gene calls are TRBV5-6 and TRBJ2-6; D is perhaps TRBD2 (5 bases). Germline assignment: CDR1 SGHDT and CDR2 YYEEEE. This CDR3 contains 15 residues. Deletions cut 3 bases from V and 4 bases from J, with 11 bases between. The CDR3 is CASSSTSAGANVLTF. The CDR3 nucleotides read TGTGCCAGCAGCTCCACTAGTGCCGGGGCCAACGTCCTGACTTTC. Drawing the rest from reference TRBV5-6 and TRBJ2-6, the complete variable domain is DAGVTQSPTHLIKTRGQQVTLRCSPKSGHDTVSWYQQALGQGPQFIFQYYEEEERQRGNFPDRFSGHQFPNYSSELNVNALLLGDSALYLCASSSTSAGANVLTFGAGSRLTVL.

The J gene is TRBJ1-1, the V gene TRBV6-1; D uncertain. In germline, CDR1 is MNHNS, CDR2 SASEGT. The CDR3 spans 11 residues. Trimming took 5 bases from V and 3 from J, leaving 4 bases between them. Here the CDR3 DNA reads TGTGCCAGCAGTTTCTACACTGAAGCTTTCTTT. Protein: CASSFYTEAFF.

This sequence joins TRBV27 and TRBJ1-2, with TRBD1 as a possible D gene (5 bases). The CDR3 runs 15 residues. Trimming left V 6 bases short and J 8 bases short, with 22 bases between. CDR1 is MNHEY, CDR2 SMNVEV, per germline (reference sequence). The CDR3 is CASSQTAGTQRGYTF. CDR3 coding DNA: TGTGCCAGCAGCCAAACTGCCGGGACCCAGAGGGGCTACACCTTC.

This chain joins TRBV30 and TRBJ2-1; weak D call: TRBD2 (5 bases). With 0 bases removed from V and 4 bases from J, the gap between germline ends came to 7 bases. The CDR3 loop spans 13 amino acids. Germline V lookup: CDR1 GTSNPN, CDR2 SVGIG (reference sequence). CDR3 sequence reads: CAWSVGGYNEQFF. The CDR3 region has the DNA TGTGCCTGGAGTGTAGGAGGATACAATGAGCAGTTCTTC.

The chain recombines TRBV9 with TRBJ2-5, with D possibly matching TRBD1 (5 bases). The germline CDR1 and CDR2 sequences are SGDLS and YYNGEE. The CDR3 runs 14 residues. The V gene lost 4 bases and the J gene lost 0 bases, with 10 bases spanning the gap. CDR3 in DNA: TGTGCCAGCAGCCCGTTAGGGGACCAAGAGACCCAGTACTTC. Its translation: CASSPLGDQETQYF.

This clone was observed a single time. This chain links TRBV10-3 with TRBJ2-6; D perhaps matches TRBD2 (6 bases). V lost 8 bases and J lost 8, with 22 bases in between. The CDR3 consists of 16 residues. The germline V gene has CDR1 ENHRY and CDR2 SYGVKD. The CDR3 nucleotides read TGTGCCATCGGCCGGGGGACTCTGGGTCTATCCAACGTCCTGACTTTC. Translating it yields CAIGRGTLGLSNVLTF.

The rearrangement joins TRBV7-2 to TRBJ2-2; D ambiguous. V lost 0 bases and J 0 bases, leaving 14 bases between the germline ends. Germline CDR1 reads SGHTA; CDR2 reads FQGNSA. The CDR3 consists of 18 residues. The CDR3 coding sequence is TGTGCCAGCAGCTTAGCCCCGGTGGCTGGCACGAACACCGGGGAGCTGTTTTTT. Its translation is CASSLAPVAGTNTGELFF.

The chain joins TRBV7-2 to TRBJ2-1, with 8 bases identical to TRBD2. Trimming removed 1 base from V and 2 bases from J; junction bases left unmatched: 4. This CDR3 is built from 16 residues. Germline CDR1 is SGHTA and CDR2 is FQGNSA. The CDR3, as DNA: TGTGCCAGCAGCTTAGACGGGACTAGACCCTACAATGAGCAGTTCTTC. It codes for CASSLDGTRPYNEQFF.

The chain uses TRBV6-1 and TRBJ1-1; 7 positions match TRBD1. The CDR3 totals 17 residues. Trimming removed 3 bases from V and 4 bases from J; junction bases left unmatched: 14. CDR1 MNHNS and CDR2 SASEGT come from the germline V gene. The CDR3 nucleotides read TGTGCCAGCAGTGACGCGACAGGGTTTAGGTATAGCACTGAAGCTTTCTTT. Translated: CASSDATGFRYSTEAFF.

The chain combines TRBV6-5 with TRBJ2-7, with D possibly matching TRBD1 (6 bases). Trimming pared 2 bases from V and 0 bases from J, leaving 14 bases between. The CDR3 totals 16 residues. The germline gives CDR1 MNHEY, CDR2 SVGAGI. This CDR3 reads CASSYMTTGVSYEQYF. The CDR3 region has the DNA TGTGCCAGCAGTTACATGACGACAGGCGTCTCCTACGAGCAGTACTTC.

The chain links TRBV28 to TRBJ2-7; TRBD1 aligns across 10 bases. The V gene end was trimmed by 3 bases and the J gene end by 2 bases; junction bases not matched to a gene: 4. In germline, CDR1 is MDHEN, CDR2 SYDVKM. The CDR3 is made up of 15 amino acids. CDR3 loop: CASSFAGQGTYEQYF. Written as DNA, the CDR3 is TGTGCCAGCAGTTTCGCGGGACAGGGGACCTACGAGCAGTACTTC. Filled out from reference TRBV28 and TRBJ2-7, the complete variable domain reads DVKVTQSSRYLVKRTGEKVFLECVQDMDHENMFWYRQDPGLGLRLIYFSYDVKMKEKGDIPEGYSVSREKKERFSLILESASTNQTSMYLCASSFAGQGTYEQYFGPGTRLTVT.